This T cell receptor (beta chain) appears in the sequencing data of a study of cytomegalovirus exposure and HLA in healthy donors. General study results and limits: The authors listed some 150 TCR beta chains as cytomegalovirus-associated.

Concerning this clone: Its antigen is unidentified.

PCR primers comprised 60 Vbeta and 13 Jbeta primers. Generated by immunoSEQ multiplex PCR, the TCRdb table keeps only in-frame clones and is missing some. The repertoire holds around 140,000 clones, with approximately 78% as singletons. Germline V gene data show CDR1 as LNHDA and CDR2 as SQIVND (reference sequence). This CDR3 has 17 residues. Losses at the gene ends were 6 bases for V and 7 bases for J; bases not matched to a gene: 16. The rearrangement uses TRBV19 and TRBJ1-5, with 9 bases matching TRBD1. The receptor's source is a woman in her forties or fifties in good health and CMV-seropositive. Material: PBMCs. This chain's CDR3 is CASSSVGGQGPRQPQHF. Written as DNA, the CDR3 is TGTGCCAGTAGCTCAGTCGGGGGACAGGGTCCTCGCCAGCCCCAGCATTTT.